This T cell receptor (beta chain) originates from a study of blood T cell repertoires in COVID-19. Study details: The study drew acute and convalescent COVID-19 samples from the United States, Italy and Spain.

CDR3 size: 15 residues. Germline CDR1 and CDR2: SGHNT and YYREEE (reference sequence). The V and J ends lost 4 bases and 7 bases, in that order; junction bases with no gene match: 9. This table comes from immunoSEQ multiplex PCR, and its TCRdb copy is limited to in-frame clones, with some not included. The sample contains around 460,000 clones, 80% to 90% of which appear only once. The rearrangement uses TRBV5-4 and TRBJ2-7; TRBD1 matches 12 bases. Specimen: peripheral blood. The source of this sequence is a man between 18 and 29 years old with COVID-19, enrolled during active disease. The CDR3 sequence is CASSRRDRGPSEQYF. In DNA form, the CDR3 reads TGTGCCAGCAGCCGAAGGGACAGGGGGCCTTCTGAGCAGTACTTC.